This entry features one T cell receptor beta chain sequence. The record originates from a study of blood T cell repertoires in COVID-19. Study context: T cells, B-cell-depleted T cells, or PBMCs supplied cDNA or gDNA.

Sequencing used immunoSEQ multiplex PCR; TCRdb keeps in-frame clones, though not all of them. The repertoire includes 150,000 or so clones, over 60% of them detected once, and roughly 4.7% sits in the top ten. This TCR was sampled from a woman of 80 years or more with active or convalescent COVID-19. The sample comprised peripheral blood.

For the CDR3, the DNA is TGTGCCAGCAGCTCGTCCCATAATTCACCCCTCCACTTT. Its translation: CASSSSHNSPLHF. This chain connects TRBV7-3 to TRBJ1-6; D unresolved. With 4 bases removed from V and 5 bases from J, the gap between germline ends came to 6 bases. This CDR3 has 13 amino acids. CDR1 is SGHTA and CDR2 is FQGTGA in the germline V gene.